What follows are 14 T cell receptor beta chains derived from one specimen sequenced in a study of T cell clonotyping in hematopoietic cell transplantation. Profiling relied on immunoSEQ multiplex PCR, and the TCRdb table lists in-frame clones only, not all of them. The sample contains about 69,000 clones, about 95% of which appear only once. Specified time point: recipient sample about 28 days before transplant, after cytoreduction. The source material was peripheral blood mononuclear cells, sampled before stem cell transplant. These receptors originate from a woman aged 50 to 60 with acute myeloid leukemia. Some clones in this sample may be carry-over from other donors' samples.

The DNA for the CDR3 is TGTGCCAGCAGTTACGGGGGGGCTCCCCGTTGGGAGCAGTACTTC. This gives the protein CASSYGGAPRWEQYF. The J gene is TRBJ2-7, the V gene TRBV6-5; D may be TRBD2 (7 bases). Per the germline V gene, CDR1 is MNHEY and CDR2 is SVGAGI. Trimming stripped 2 bases from V and 7 bases from J, with 18 bases between. There are 15 residues in the CDR3.

The CDR3: CASIDQGVETQYF. CDR3 in DNA: TGCGCCAGCATTGACCAAGGGGTGGAGACCCAGTACTTC. The chain employs TRBV5-1 and TRBJ2-5; perhaps TRBD1 as D (5 bases). The CDR3 contains 13 residues. V lost 6 bases to trimming and J lost 5 bases, with 14 bases between them. The V gene's germline CDR1 is SGHRS and CDR2 YFSETQ.

V and J are TRBV7-9 and TRBJ1-2; 8 bases line up with TRBD1. This CDR3 has 14 residues. V shed 6 bases and J 4 bases; nucleotides not matched to a gene: 7. Germline CDR1 SEHNR, CDR2 FQNEAQ (reference sequence). In nucleotides, the CDR3 is TGTGCCAGCAGTTCTCCAGGGGGCTCCTATGGCTACACCTTC. The encoded protein is CASSSPGGSYGYTF.

This rearrangement joins TRBV28 to TRBJ1-1; 9 bases align to TRBD1. Unmatched junction bases numbered 10, after V lost 5 bases and J lost 6 bases. Germline CDR1 and CDR2: MDHEN and SYDVKM. The CDR3 is 15 amino acids. The CDR3 is CASSRGDRASAEAFF. For the CDR3, the DNA is TGTGCCAGCAGTAGGGGGGACAGGGCCTCGGCTGAAGCTTTCTTT.

The chain links TRBV29-1 to TRBJ1-1; 11 bases are shared with TRBD1. Trimming removed 7 bases from V and 0 bases from J; junction bases left unmatched: 4. This CDR3 is built from 14 residues. From germline, CDR1 is SQVTM and CDR2 ANQGSEA. Here the CDR3 reads CSARGQGVNTEAFF. Written as DNA, the CDR3 is TGCAGCGCCAGGGGACAGGGGGTGAACACTGAAGCTTTCTTT.

V gene TRBV11-1 combines with J gene TRBJ2-1; D unresolved. Germline values: CDR1 SGHAT, CDR2 FQDESV (reference sequence). The CDR3 has 14 residues. V was cut by 5 bases and J by 6 bases, with 14 bases left in between. Here the CDR3 reads CASSLRRTSNEQFF. The CDR3 bases are TGTGCCAGCAGCCTCCGCCGAACGAGCAATGAGCAGTTCTTC.

The CDR3, as DNA: TGTGCCAGCATGAGGGGTGCAAACACCATATATTTT. This sequence encodes CASMRGANTIYF. V gene TRBV6-1 combines with J gene TRBJ1-3; D is possibly TRBD1 (5 bases). V dropped 7 bases and J dropped 6 bases, with 10 bases sitting between them. Germline values: CDR1 MNHNS, CDR2 SASEGT. This CDR3 comprises 12 residues.

The J gene is TRBJ1-6, the V gene TRBV5-4, with a weak D call TRBD1 (6 bases). The V gene lost 4 bases and the J gene lost 0 bases, with 17 bases spanning the gap. There are 18 residues in the CDR3. Germline CDR1 is SGHNT and CDR2 is YYREEE (reference sequence). CDR3 residues: CASSPGHGFSSYNSPLHF. For the CDR3, the DNA is TGTGCCAGCAGCCCGGGACACGGTTTCAGCTCCTATAATTCACCCCTCCACTTT.

CDR3 bases: TGTGCCAGCAGCCTAGGAGGTAGTAGGGCCGGGGAGCTGTTTTTT. Its translation is CASSLGGSRAGELFF. The chain couples TRBV11-3 to TRBJ2-2; D possibly corresponds to TRBD2 (5 bases). Germline V gives CDR1 SGHNT, CDR2 YENEEA. Trimming took off 5 bases at V and 6 bases at J, with 16 bases between the two ends. The CDR3 runs 15 residues.

This chain joins TRBV6-5 and TRBJ2-7; 7 nucleotides align to TRBD1. With V trimmed by 4 bases and J by 6 bases, 9 bases remained unmatched. The CDR3 length is 14 residues. Germline CDR1 MNHEY, CDR2 SVGAGI. In nucleotides, the CDR3 is TGTGCCAGCAGTTCCCGGACAGGACTGGCCGAGCAGTACTTC. It specifies CASSSRTGLAEQYF.

The rearrangement links TRBV5-1 to TRBJ2-1, with TRBD1 matching 8 bases. Per the germline V gene, CDR1 is SGHRS and CDR2 is YFSETQ. The CDR3 consists of 16 residues. V shed 0 bases and J 8 bases; nucleotides not matched to a gene: 10. CDR3 sequence: CASSLATGGERDEQFF. CDR3 sequence (DNA): TGCGCCAGCAGCTTGGCCACAGGGGGTGAAAGGGATGAGCAGTTCTTC.

This clone was detected only once. The chain links TRBV5-1 to TRBJ1-2; 10 nucleotides line up with TRBD1. CDR1 is SGHRS and CDR2 is YFSETQ in the germline V gene. The V gene end was trimmed by 0 bases and the J gene end by 3 bases; junction bases not matched to a gene: 11. CDR3 size: 18 residues. The CDR3 loop is CASSLAPGTGARYYGYTF. DNA of the CDR3: TGCGCCAGCAGCTTGGCCCCGGGGACAGGGGCTAGGTACTATGGCTACACCTTC.

V and J are TRBV15 and TRBJ2-3; D remains unclear. Germline CDR1 is LNHNV and CDR2 is YYDKDF (reference sequence). V shed 3 bases and J shed 6 bases, with 10 bases lying between them. There are 13 residues in the CDR3. In nucleotides, the CDR3 is TGTGCCACCAGCAGGGCGTCCGGGGATACGCAGTATTTT. Encoded protein: CATSRASGDTQYF.

The chain combines TRBV19 with TRBJ2-5, with 11 bases matching TRBD2. The CDR3 runs 15 residues. With 5 bases clipped from V and 3 bases from J, the junction kept 5 bases outside the gene matches. The germline gives CDR1 LNHDA, CDR2 SQIVND (reference sequence). The CDR3 DNA sequence: TGTGCCAGTAGTCTAATAGCGGGGGGGAAAGAGACCCAGTACTTC. It specifies CASSLIAGGKETQYF.